This T cell receptor (beta chain) was recorded in a study of cytotoxic CD8 clonotypes in ibrutinib-treated CLL. Looking at the study overall: After treatment lasting a median 12 months, range 6 to 36, response samples were collected. Overall study findings and caveats: Clonality climbed at ibrutinib response, then dropped toward baseline at progression. At baseline, clonality was higher than in age-matched healthy donors and correlated with CD8+ counts.

CDR1 and CDR2 from the germline V gene are MRHNA and SNTAGT. This CDR3 contains 13 residues. Trimming removed 4 bases at V and 3 bases at J, with 8 bases between. Sequenced by immunoSEQ multiplex PCR; TCRdb stores in-frame clones only, minus some. The sample records just over 65,000 clones, around two thirds being singletons. About this clone itself: Its specificity is not known.

This clonotype was obtained from a human donor with chronic lymphocytic leukemia. The sequenced sample was PBMCs, obtained after 12 months of ibrutinib treatment. The chain carries TRBV6-4 and TRBJ2-3; D ambiguous. The CDR3 protein is CASSGEPTDTQYF. Written as DNA, the CDR3 is TGTGCCAGCAGTGGTGAGCCAACAGATACGCAGTATTTT.